The sequence of this T cell receptor beta chain was determined in a study of shared clonotypes between healthy human individuals (TCRdb year 2020). Background for the entire study: The cohort comprised a couple of women and a few men aged 18 to 49 years. For each donor, three plates each were used for CD4 naive and CD4 memory, two plates were used for CD8 naive, and one plate was used for CD8 memory. To estimate repertoire size and how much clonotype sharing occurs between individuals, the study deeply sequenced the blood TCR repertoires of about five healthy adults. Different laboratories and diverse techniques were used to prepare libraries and sequence TCR repertoires, to increase sequencing depth and limit assay-specific biases. Leukapheresis yielded between about 0.94 and 10 billion PBMCs per donor.

The CDR3 has 16 amino acids, counting the end cysteine and phenylalanine. Just CDR3 DNA is preserved here, 48 bases in frame from base 1. V was cut back by 0 bases and J by 9 bases, leaving a gap of 18 bases between them. The donors were healthy, HIV-negative adults who had no recently reported acute infections or vaccinations. Every donor was a Caucasian adult living in Nashville, Tennessee, USA. CD8 memory samples combined magnetically selected CD45RO+ cells with CCR7-negative CD45RA+ effector memory (TemRA) cells. After blood collection by leukapheresis, PBMCs were isolated using Ficoll-Histopaque density gradient centrifugation and then cryopreserved in the vapor phase of liquid nitrogen. Analytical flow cytometry was used to check the purity and quantity of every magnetically sorted T cell population. Each sorted fraction had its genomic DNA isolated and then quantified by UV absorbance on a Nanodrop 2000c.

As for this clone: Which antigen it targets is not known. Base qualities are not provided; no much larger clone lies one nucleotide away.

TCR CDR3 regions were amplified from genomic DNA by multiplex PCR using the deep immunoSEQ assay. Extracted genomic DNA from each cell subset was spread evenly across all wells of several immunoSEQ 96-well plates, with each plate serving as a replicate. For sorted subsets, about 220 ng of genomic DNA, equivalent to around 30,000 T cell genomes, went into each replicate PCR. The purified libraries were quantified using a Qubit 3.0 fluorometer, sized with a Bioanalyzer 2100, and then quantified again using the KAPA Library Quantification kit. Each immunoSEQ 96-well plate was sequenced on its own single-read 150-cycle Illumina NextSeq 550 flow cell. The published analysis was carried out like this. Because the immunoSEQ output held only junctional sequences and lacked quality scores, the filtering could not match the filtering applied to full-length reads. To assign V/J genes and CDR3, sequences were annotated using PyIR, a Python wrapper for IgBLAST v1.9, with IMGT germline references. Any read was removed if the V/J assignment was weak (E-value above 1e-6), the CDR3 was missing, or the read contained stop codons, out-of-frame junctions, or ambiguous translated residues. V3J clonotypes were defined by identical inferred V gene, J gene, and CDR3 amino acid sequence. The percentage overlap between two repertoires was calculated by dividing the number of shared unique clonotypes by the size of the smaller repertoire. Three approaches were used to assess repertoire richness: RTK rarefaction, the Chao1 estimator, and Recon v2.1 estimates of unobserved clonotypes. Generation probabilities for all TCRbeta clonotypes obtained by the gDNA method from four donors were computed using OLGA. As stored in TCRdb, this immuneACCESS dataset retains in-frame rearrangements with V and J assigned. A fraction of the clones does not appear; measured against another copy, unresolved V genes explain less than half of the discrepancy, and the remainder lacks a known reason. Clonal size and the V and J genes are those of that table, whereas D and trimming came from the DNA. The sample table holds roughly 700,000 clones, of which roughly 87% were seen once. The ten largest clones represent roughly 36% of the sample.

Here is what the overall study found, with its caveats: Because the study included only a small number of donors, the genetic and exposure-history diversity represented was limited. Pairwise subsampling indicated that sequencing depth was expected to affect the degree of clonotype sharing among donors. Incomplete sequencing was indicated by rarefaction of sorted-subset datasets, despite the large sequencing depth. Sampling was limited to blood, and TCR repertoires in tissue likely differ from TCR repertoires in blood. Sharing across several donors was observed for about 4.8% of naive CD4, 3.5% of naive CD8, over 2% of memory CD4, and roughly 0.4% of memory CD8 clonotypes. Compared with non-shared clonotypes, the clonotypes found in all four sorted-subset donors had higher generation probabilities. Estimated clonotype richness was generally larger for naive than for memory subsets.

The sequenced material came from memory CD8+ T cells from PBMCs. In light of the paper, this sample's cell subset or site label describes: CD45RO+ cells pooled with CCR7-negative TemRA cells. This clonotype originated in a man between 18 and 35 years old in good health. Some clones in this sample may be carry-over from other donors' samples. Recombination linked TRBV23-1 to TRBJ1-5; a weak D assignment points to TRBD1 (5 bases agree). TRBV23-1 is classed as an ORF, of uncertain function. The CDR3 protein is CASSQSTGRSLRPQHF. The nucleotides are TGCGCCAGCAGTCAATCGACGGGGCGATCCCTCCGGCCCCAGCATTTT.